The 28 T cell receptor beta chains below all came from one sample that was sequenced in a study of OX40 agonist ivuxolimab in advanced cancers. This table comes from immunoSEQ multiplex PCR, and its TCRdb copy is limited to in-frame clones, with some not included. The sample lists 40,000 to 55,000 clones, around 93% occurring once. The sample in question was CD4+ or CD8+ T cells sorted from blood, obtained in a trial of the OX40 agonist ivuxolimab. Receptor source: an adult with an advanced solid tumor such as melanoma, head and neck, liver or kidney cancer.

The rearrangement uses TRBV11-2 and TRBJ2-2; 10 bases are shared with TRBD2. The germline gives CDR1 SGHAT, CDR2 FQNNGV. The CDR3 sequence is 17 residues long. V shed 5 bases, J shed 5 bases, and the junction held 11 bases outside the gene matches. The CDR3 nucleotides read TGTGCCAGCAGCCTATTGGGACTAGCGTACAGTACCGGGGAGCTGTTTTTT. This gives the protein CASSLLGLAYSTGELFF.

This chain connects TRBV19 to TRBJ2-7; 7 bases agree with TRBD2. The CDR3 has 13 residues. The J segment lost 5 bases and the V segment lost 5 bases, leaving 6 bases of the junction unmatched. Germline loops: CDR1 LNHDA, CDR2 SQIVND (reference sequence). CDR3 DNA: TGTGCCAGTAGTTCGGGAGGATTCAACGAGCAGTACTTC. Translated, it gives CASSSGGFNEQYF.

This clone occurred a few times. V usage is TRBV19 and J usage is TRBJ2-7, with 11 nucleotides matching TRBD1. Germline CDR1 reads LNHDA; CDR2 reads SQIVND (reference sequence). The V segment lost 6 bases and the J segment 12 bases; nucleotides outside the gene matches: 13. This CDR3 is 14 amino acids long. CDR3 DNA: TGTGCCAGTAGCCCCGGGACAGGGGGACGTGAGGTGTACTTC. Amino acids: CASSPGTGGREVYF.

This rearrangement joins TRBV11-2 to TRBJ2-7; D might be TRBD2 (5 bases). Trimming took 1 base from V and 2 from J, leaving 12 bases between them. The CDR3 spans 15 residues. Germline V gives CDR1 SGHAT, CDR2 FQNNGV. CDR3 sequence reads: CASSLVASEAYEQYF. CDR3 nucleotides: TGTGCCAGCAGCTTAGTTGCCTCGGAGGCCTACGAGCAGTACTTC.

The chain has TRBV7-9 and TRBJ2-3; no clear D. The CDR3 extends over 13 amino acids. Trimming removed 8 bases at V and 2 bases at J, with 11 bases between. CDR1 and CDR2 (germline): SEHNR, FQNEAQ (reference sequence). The CDR3 loop reads CASGRFTTDTQYF. CDR3 nucleotide sequence: TGTGCCAGCGGGCGCTTTACCACAGATACGCAGTATTTT.

The chain has TRBV5-5 and TRBJ2-7; no reliable D call. The CDR3 loop spans 12 amino acids. Germline CDR1 and CDR2: SGHKS and YYEKEE (reference sequence). Trimming removed 1 base at V and 5 bases at J, with 7 bases between. CDR3 residues: CASSLSGDEQYF. CDR3 nucleotides: TGTGCCAGCAGCTTGTCGGGCGACGAGCAGTACTTC.

The J gene is TRBJ1-4, the V gene TRBV18; D gene unclear. The CDR3 has 13 residues. V dropped 4 bases and J dropped 8 bases, with 11 bases sitting between them. The germline gives CDR1 KGHSH, CDR2 LQKENI. CDR3 bases: TGTGCCAGCTCACGTTATCTTTCCGAAAAACTGTTTTTT. Protein product: CASSRYLSEKLFF.

By share, this clone counts as medium-sized. The chain has TRBV2 and TRBJ2-7; no clear D. This CDR3 region has 14 residues. V lost 4 bases, J lost 7 bases, and 17 bases lay in between. CDR1 and CDR2 (germline): SNHLY, FYNNEI. In DNA, the CDR3 is TGTGCCAGCAGTGCTGGCGGCTCTACTGAGGAGCAGTACTTC. This codes for CASSAGGSTEEQYF. The entire variable domain, with the rest obtained from reference TRBV2 and TRBJ2-7, is as follows: EPEVTQTPSHQVTQMGQEVILRCVPISNHLYFYWYRQILGQKVEFLVSFYNNEISEKSEIFDDQFSVERPDGSNFTLKIRSTKLEDSAMYFCASSAGGSTEEQYFGPGTRLTVT.

The chain uses TRBV9 and TRBJ2-1, with TRBD1 as a possible D gene (5 bases). Germline loops: CDR1 SGDLS, CDR2 YYNGEE. Trimming shortened V by 3 bases and J by 8 bases, and 15 bases separated the two germline ends. The CDR3 runs 14 residues. The CDR3 coding sequence is TGTGCCAGCAGCGAACTGGTAAGGGGCGATGAGCAGTTCTTC. The encoded protein is CASSELVRGDEQFF.

J is TRBJ2-1 and V is TRBV27, with 9 bases lining up with TRBD1. The CDR3 runs to 15 residues. Germline V gene sequence: CDR1 MNHEY, CDR2 SMNVEV (reference sequence). V lost 7 bases to trimming and J lost 4 bases; unmatched junction nucleotides: 8. CDR3 sequence (DNA): TGTGCCAGCACCAAAGGACAGGGGATGTACAATGAGCAGTTCTTC. Its translation is CASTKGQGMYNEQFF.

The CDR3 sequence is CASSGFTTHEQYF. DNA of the CDR3: TGCGCCAGCAGTGGGTTTACTACCCACGAGCAGTACTTC. The rearrangement links TRBV10-2 to TRBJ2-7, with D unresolved. V was trimmed by 4 bases and J by 5 bases, leaving 12 bases between them. CDR3 size: 13 residues. CDR1 and CDR2 from the germline V gene are WSHSY and SAAADI.

This chain connects TRBV5-6 to TRBJ2-3; TRBD1 matches at 8 bases. Trimming took 5 bases from V and 5 from J; bases not matched to a gene: 7. There are 14 residues in the CDR3. The germline V gene encodes CDR1 SGHDT and CDR2 YYEEEE. The CDR3 coding sequence is TGTGCCAGCAGACGCAGGGGGCGGGGAGATACGCAGTATTTT. This codes for CASRRRGRGDTQYF.

The chain uses TRBV19 and TRBJ2-7; 11 bases are a match to TRBD1. J lost 3 bases, V lost 6 bases, and 7 bases had no gene match. Germline lookup yields CDR1 LNHDA and CDR2 SQIVND (reference sequence). The CDR3 length is 15 residues. In nucleotides, the CDR3 is TGTGCCAGTAGCCCGGGACAGGGGGTCAGCTACGAGCAGTACTTC. Its protein is CASSPGQGVSYEQYF.

The chain employs TRBV28 and TRBJ2-1; D not certain. V lost 1 base to trimming and J lost 4 bases, with 8 bases between them. This CDR3 has 14 amino acids. Germline CDR1 and CDR2: MDHEN and SYDVKM. The CDR3 sequence is CASSLSPQYNEQFF. As DNA, the CDR3 is TGTGCCAGCAGTTTATCTCCCCAATACAATGAGCAGTTCTTC.

The chain joins TRBV2 to TRBJ2-2, with a weak D call TRBD2 (5 bases). The germline V gene has CDR1 SNHLY and CDR2 FYNNEI. This CDR3 is built from 12 residues. V lost 8 bases and J lost 5, with 9 bases in between. Here the CDR3 reads CASGGETGELFF. The CDR3 region has the DNA TGTGCCAGCGGAGGAGAAACCGGGGAGCTGTTTTTT.

The chain is built from TRBV28 and TRBJ2-7; D remains ambiguous. This CDR3 is built from 13 residues. In germline, CDR1 is MDHEN, CDR2 SYDVKM. V was trimmed by 5 bases and J by 0 bases, leaving 8 bases between them. This chain's CDR3 is CASSPTYSYEQYF. Written as DNA, the CDR3 is TGTGCCAGCAGTCCGACGTACTCCTACGAGCAGTACTTC.

The chain is built from TRBV4-1 and TRBJ1-4, with D possibly being TRBD1 (5 bases). This CDR3 comprises 15 residues. The germline V gene has CDR1 MGHRA and CDR2 YSYEKL. V dropped 4 bases and J dropped 7 bases, with 16 bases sitting between them. CDR3 region: CASSRRTTGGEKLFF. The DNA for the CDR3 is TGCGCCAGCAGCCGGAGAACGACCGGGGGTGAAAAACTGTTTTTT.

This clone was seen more than once but under ten times. The CDR3 region is CASSARLASLQETQYF. The DNA of the CDR3 is TGTGCCAGCAGCGCGCGACTAGCGTCCCTCCAAGAGACCCAGTACTTC. The rearrangement joins TRBV7-9 to TRBJ2-5; 8 nucleotides match TRBD2. CDR3 length: 16 amino acids. Germline values: CDR1 SEHNR, CDR2 FQNEAQ (reference sequence). The ends lost 5 bases at V and 1 base at J; junction bases unmatched: 9.

The chain employs TRBV28 and TRBJ1-2; D is possibly TRBD1 (5 bases). Germline V gives CDR1 MDHEN, CDR2 SYDVKM. V was pared by 7 bases and J by 4 bases, with 16 bases between. This CDR3 is built from 14 residues. The CDR3 protein is CASTHGRGSYGYTF. CDR3 in DNA: TGTGCCAGCACCCACGGAAGGGGATCCTATGGCTACACCTTC.

The V gene is TRBV5-4, the J gene TRBJ2-7; possibly TRBD2 for D (6 bases). The CDR3 has 15 residues. Germline V gene sequence: CDR1 SGHNT, CDR2 YYREEE (reference sequence). Trimming removed 0 bases from V and 6 bases from J, with 16 bases in between. CDR3 nucleotide sequence: TGTGCCAGCAGCTTGGAGGGTAGCGGCCCACCCGAGCAGTACTTC. It yields the protein CASSLEGSGPPEQYF.

The gene calls are TRBV7-3 and TRBJ2-1; TRBD2 agrees at 10 bases. The trim removed 2 bases at V and 7 bases at J, leaving 8 bases unmatched. This CDR3 spans 16 amino acids. Germline-derived CDR1 and CDR2 are SGHTA and FQGTGA. DNA for the CDR3: TGTGCCAGCAGCTTAGAGCAGCGGGAGGGCCGGAATGAGCAGTTCTTC. Its translation: CASSLEQREGRNEQFF. Based on the CDR3 plus reference TRBV7-3 and TRBJ2-1, the full variable domain is GAGVSQTPSNKVTEKGKYVELRCDPISGHTALYWYRQSLGQGPEFLIYFQGTGAADDSGLPNDRFFAVRPEGSVSTLKIQRTERGDSAVYLCASSLEQREGRNEQFFGPGTRLTVL.

The chain links TRBV19 to TRBJ2-6, with D possibly matching TRBD1 (5 bases). Germline V gene sequence: CDR1 LNHDA, CDR2 SQIVND (reference sequence). This CDR3 contains 16 residues. The V end was cut by 7 bases, the J end by 2 bases, with 15 bases between. CDR3 in amino acids: CASTTGAYAGANVLTF. DNA of the CDR3: TGTGCCAGTACCACTGGGGCGTACGCTGGGGCCAACGTCCTGACTTTC.

The chain is built from TRBV6-5 and TRBJ1-1, with TRBD1 matching over 7 bases. The germline CDR1 and CDR2 sequences are MNHEY and SVGAGI. The CDR3 is 14 residues long. V trimming: 6 bases; J trimming: 0 bases; junction bases outside the gene matches: 4. The CDR3 region is CASRVTGLNTEAFF. The CDR3 DNA follows: TGTGCCAGCAGAGTGACAGGGTTGAACACTGAAGCTTTCTTT.

The rearrangement joins TRBV19 to TRBJ2-1; no clear D. This CDR3 spans 12 amino acids. The V end was cut by 7 bases, the J end by 6 bases, with 10 bases between. In germline, CDR1 is LNHDA, CDR2 SQIVND (reference sequence). CDR3 in amino acids: CASNAGSNEQFF. The CDR3 region has the DNA TGTGCCAGTAACGCTGGGTCCAATGAGCAGTTCTTC.

V is TRBV13 and J is TRBJ2-1; D might be TRBD1 (6 bases). V lost 1 base and J lost 5, with 12 bases in between. Germline V gives CDR1 PRHDT, CDR2 FYEKMQ (reference sequence). The CDR3 loop spans 15 amino acids. The CDR3 here is CASSLEGDWDNEQFF. The CDR3 bases are TGTGCCAGCAGCTTAGAGGGGGATTGGGACAATGAGCAGTTCTTC.

This chain links TRBV4-2 with TRBJ2-7; the match to TRBD1 covers 8 bases. Looked up from germline, CDR1 is LGHNA and CDR2 is YNFKEQ. The CDR3 covers 17 residues. After removal of 1 base from V and 2 bases from J, the junction contained 10 bases not matched to a gene. CDR3 sequence (DNA): TGTGCCAGCAGCCAAGGCATCAGGGGGCTAGGGGCCTACGAGCAGTACTTC. This translates into CASSQGIRGLGAYEQYF.

This clone has only one observation. This chain connects TRBV9 to TRBJ1-1, with D hard to call. V lost 4 bases and J 1 base, leaving 8 bases between the germline ends. Germline V lookup: CDR1 SGDLS, CDR2 YYNGEE. The CDR3 totals 13 residues. In nucleotides, the CDR3 is TGTGCCAGCAGCTCTCGGACGAACACTGAAGCTTTCTTT. Translation: CASSSRTNTEAFF.

This clone was recorded once. This rearrangement joins TRBV6-1 to TRBJ2-1; D gene uncertain. The V and J ends lost 4 bases and 9 bases respectively, with 7 bases between them. The CDR3 runs 11 residues. Germline V gene data show CDR1 as MNHNS and CDR2 as SASEGT. CDR3 nucleotides: TGTGCCAGCAGTGCCCTCGGTGAGCAGTTCTTC. Residues: CASSALGEQFF.